The 27 T cell receptor beta chains below were found in one sample sequenced in a study of control samples from healthy donors and cancer patients. Repertoires were generated with immunoSEQ multiplex PCR, while TCRdb's copy carries only in-frame clones and drops some. The sample gives 100,000 to 120,000 clones, about four fifths of which show up once; under 15% is in the top ten. What was sequenced was blood. The receptors originated from a woman aged 50 to 60 in good health.

Only a few counts were recorded for this clone. This chain links TRBV7-6 with TRBJ2-1, with D hard to call. Looked up from germline, CDR1 is SGHVS and CDR2 is FNYEAQ. The V and J ends lost 1 base and 5 bases respectively, with 6 bases between them. This CDR3 comprises 13 residues. The CDR3 spells CASSLVADNEQFF. The CDR3 DNA sequence: TGTGCCAGCAGCTTAGTGGCCGACAATGAGCAGTTCTTC.

The chain links TRBV5-1 to TRBJ2-5; D remains unclear. The germline gives CDR1 SGHRS, CDR2 YFSETQ. The V end lost 2 bases, the J end lost 4 bases, and 9 bases lay between the germline ends. This CDR3 is built from 13 residues. The CDR3 DNA follows: TGCGCCAGCAGCTTTTACCAGGCAGAGACCCAGTACTTC. Its translation: CASSFYQAETQYF.

To note about this clone: The junction and the germline gene differ at one end; a read error may be behind it. V and J are TRBV7-7 and TRBJ2-2; D unresolved. CDR3 length: 13 residues. Germline loops: CDR1 SSHAT, CDR2 FNYEAQ (reference sequence). CDR3 region: CASSRANTGELFF. The DNA for the CDR3 is TGTGCTAGCAGCCGCGCCAACACCGGGGAGCTGTTTTTT.

This chain links TRBV5-5 with TRBJ1-6; D remains unclear. V was shortened by 2 bases and J by 11 bases, with 11 bases between the two germline ends. This CDR3 spans 13 amino acids. In germline, CDR1 is SGHKS, CDR2 YYEKEE (reference sequence). DNA of the CDR3: TGTGCCAGCAGCTTAAACTTAGTCCCACCCCTCCACTTT. Translated, it gives CASSLNLVPPLHF.

The rearrangement uses TRBV3-1 (or the pseudogene TRBV3-2) and TRBJ2-2; the match to TRBD1 covers 9 bases. The ends lost 0 bases at V and 6 bases at J; junction bases unmatched: 5. From germline, CDR1 is LGHDT and CDR2 YNNKEL (reference sequence). The CDR3 length is 16 residues. The DNA for the CDR3 is TGTGCCAGCAGCCAAGAGGTGGGGACAGGGCCCGGGGAGCTGTTTTTT. It is translated as CASSQEVGTGPGELFF.

V gene TRBV10-2 combines with J gene TRBJ1-1; D not resolved. The CDR3 contains 13 residues. Trimming shortened V by 3 bases and J by 4 bases, and 9 bases separated the two germline ends. The germline CDR1 and CDR2 sequences are WSHSY and SAAADI. CDR3 DNA: TGCGCCAGCAGTGATGGAAGGATCACTGAAGCTTTCTTT. Translation gives CASSDGRITEAFF.

The chain combines TRBV7-9 with TRBJ1-5, with D perhaps TRBD1 (5 bases). Germline-derived CDR1 and CDR2 are SEHNR and FQNEAQ (reference sequence). V dropped 0 bases and J dropped 1 base, with 13 bases sitting between them. The CDR3 covers 17 residues. Here the CDR3 reads CASSLASGLGSNQPQHF. For the CDR3, the DNA is TGTGCCAGCAGCTTAGCGTCAGGGTTGGGAAGCAATCAGCCCCAGCATTTT.

The genes are TRBV11-3 and TRBJ2-2, with unresolved D. Trimming shortened V by 5 bases and J by 4 bases, and 8 bases separated the two germline ends. Germline CDR1 SGHNT, CDR2 YENEEA. The CDR3 is made up of 13 amino acids. As DNA, the CDR3 is TGTGCCAGCAGCGATAGGTTCACCGGGGAGCTGTTTTTT. Translated: CASSDRFTGELFF.

This chain links TRBV12-3 or TRBV12-4 with TRBJ1-1, with D unclear. Deletions cut 2 bases from V and 0 bases from J, with 1 base between. The length of the CDR3 is 12 residues. In nucleotides, the CDR3 is TGTGCCAGCAGTTTATTGAACACTGAAGCTTTCTTT. Translated: CASSLLNTEAFF.

The chain combines TRBV25-1 with TRBJ1-2; 8 nucleotides agree with TRBD1. Germline CDR1 reads MGHDK; CDR2 reads SYGVNS. Trimming cost V 1 base and J 4 bases; bases outside gene matches: 5. This CDR3 has 15 amino acids. The CDR3 sequence: CASSESWTGSYGYTF. CDR3 nucleotide sequence: TGTGCCAGCAGTGAATCTTGGACAGGGAGCTATGGCTACACCTTC.

The chain employs TRBV7-2 and TRBJ2-5, with 8 positions matching TRBD2. This CDR3 comprises 16 residues. The J segment lost 2 bases and the V segment lost 0 bases, leaving 5 bases of the junction unmatched. Germline assignment: CDR1 SGHTA and CDR2 FQGNSA. The CDR3 DNA sequence: TGTGCCAGCAGCTTAGCGCTAGCGGGCAGTCAAGAGACCCAGTACTTC. Residues: CASSLALAGSQETQYF.

This clone has just a few counts. The rearrangement uses TRBV4-2 and TRBJ2-3, with 12 bases that match TRBD2. CDR1 is LGHNA, CDR2 YNFKEQ, per germline. This CDR3 is built from 18 residues. With V trimmed by 0 bases and J by 2 bases, 6 bases remained unmatched. CDR3 amino acids: CASSQDRTSGAFTDTQYF. The CDR3 DNA reads as TGTGCCAGCAGCCAAGACCGGACTAGCGGGGCATTCACAGATACGCAGTATTTT.

This rearrangement joins TRBV30 to TRBJ1-6; 7 positions agree with TRBD1. CDR1 is GTSNPN, CDR2 SVGIG, per germline (reference sequence). CDR3 size: 14 residues. V was clipped by 0 bases and J by 8 bases; unmatched bases: 4. Written as DNA, the CDR3 is TGTGCCTGGAGTGTTACGGGACAGCATTCACCCCTCCACTTT. Protein sequence: CAWSVTGQHSPLHF.

The chain has TRBV3-1 (or the pseudogene TRBV3-2) and TRBJ2-2; the D is unclear. V gave up 0 bases and J gave up 2 bases, with 10 bases separating them. The germline V gene has CDR1 LGHDT and CDR2 YNNKEL (reference sequence). The CDR3 sequence is 16 residues long. In DNA form, the CDR3 reads TGTGCCAGCAGCCAAGAAGAGGTTTCTAACACCGGGGAGCTGTTTTTT. As protein: CASSQEEVSNTGELFF.

The chain links TRBV28 to TRBJ1-5, with D unresolved. In germline, CDR1 is MDHEN, CDR2 SYDVKM. The CDR3 consists of 13 residues. The V end lost 6 bases, the J end lost 4 bases, and 10 bases lay between the germline ends. CDR3 sequence: CASRRDGNQPQHF. The CDR3 nucleotides read TGTGCCAGCAGACGGGATGGGAATCAGCCCCAGCATTTT. The complete variable domain, with remaining parts taken from reference TRBV28 and TRBJ1-5, reads DVKVTQSSRYLVKRTGEKVFLECVQDMDHENMFWYRQDPGLGLRLIYFSYDVKMKEKGDIPEGYSVSREKKERFSLILESASTNQTSMYLCASRRDGNQPQHFGDGTRLSIL.

This clone was detected a few times. The genes are TRBV3-1 (or the pseudogene TRBV3-2) and TRBJ1-2; D is uncertain. CDR3 length: 15 residues. The V and J ends lost 4 bases and 3 bases respectively, with 15 bases between them. CDR1 is LGHDT, CDR2 YNNKEL, per germline (reference sequence). The CDR3 sequence: CASSPEAESYYGYTF. In DNA form, the CDR3 reads TGTGCCAGCAGCCCAGAGGCGGAGTCGTACTATGGCTACACCTTC.

This clone was recorded once. The chain couples TRBV15 to TRBJ2-1; D gene uncertain. The V gene lost 5 bases and the J gene lost 6 bases, with 14 bases spanning the gap. The CDR3 is made up of 14 amino acids. In germline, CDR1 is LNHNV, CDR2 YYDKDF (reference sequence). CDR3 sequence reads: CATSLGLGPNEQFF. DNA of the CDR3: TGTGCCACCAGCCTGGGCCTTGGGCCCAATGAGCAGTTCTTC.

V gene TRBV5-5 combines with J gene TRBJ2-2, with D uncertain. The CDR3 is made up of 15 amino acids. The germline V and J ends were trimmed by 0 bases and 7 bases, with 13 bases remaining between them. Germline V gene sequence: CDR1 SGHKS, CDR2 YYEKEE (reference sequence). CDR3 region: CASSLVWPTVGELFF. For the CDR3, the DNA is TGTGCCAGCAGCTTGGTATGGCCCACCGTCGGGGAGCTGTTTTTT.

This clone showed up just once. The chain joins TRBV6-2 or TRBV6-3 to TRBJ1-5, with no clear D. Trimming stripped 2 bases from V and 0 bases from J, with 14 bases between. CDR1 and CDR2 (germline): MNHEY, SVGEGT. The CDR3 loop spans 17 amino acids. CDR3: CASSYDRGPNSNQPQHF. The DNA for the CDR3 is TGTGCCAGCAGTTACGACCGAGGGCCGAATAGCAATCAGCCCCAGCATTTT.

The gene calls are TRBV28 and TRBJ2-1; D possibly uses TRBD1 or TRBD2 (6 bases each). The CDR3 is 17 residues long. Trimming left V 2 bases short and J 0 bases short, with 14 bases between. The germline V gene encodes CDR1 MDHEN and CDR2 SYDVKM. The CDR3 DNA follows: TGTGCCAGCAGTTTAGGGTGGGGGGCGAGCTCCTACAATGAGCAGTTCTTC. Translation gives CASSLGWGASSYNEQFF. The full variable domain, completed using reference TRBV28 and TRBJ2-1, is DVKVTQSSRYLVKRTGEKVFLECVQDMDHENMFWYRQDPGLGLRLIYFSYDVKMKEKGDIPEGYSVSREKKERFSLILESASTNQTSMYLCASSLGWGASSYNEQFFGPGTRLTVL.

The chain combines TRBV7-9 with TRBJ1-3; the match to TRBD1 covers 9 bases. Germline CDR1 reads SEHNR; CDR2 reads FQNEAQ (reference sequence). This CDR3 has 15 residues. The J segment lost 4 bases and the V segment lost 5 bases, leaving 6 bases of the junction unmatched. CDR3 DNA: TGTGCCAGCAGCCCCCCGGGACAGGGAGGAAACACCATATATTTT. It encodes CASSPPGQGGNTIYF.

This rearrangement joins TRBV5-4 to TRBJ1-3; 9 bases map to TRBD1. The germline V gene encodes CDR1 SGHNT and CDR2 YYREEE (reference sequence). This CDR3 has 15 amino acids. Losses at the gene ends were 0 bases for V and 4 bases for J; bases not matched to a gene: 2. The CDR3 protein is CASSLGDRAGNTIYF. The CDR3 DNA reads TGTGCCAGCAGCTTGGGGGACAGGGCCGGAAACACCATATATTTT.

The chain couples TRBV24-1 to TRBJ2-7; no definite D call. Germline V gives CDR1 KGHDR, CDR2 SFDVKD. The V end was cut by 5 bases, the J end by 2 bases, with 15 bases between. This CDR3 is built from 15 residues. CDR3 sequence: CATSGSQVSPYEQYF. The CDR3 region has the DNA TGTGCCACCAGTGGAAGCCAGGTTTCCCCCTACGAGCAGTACTTC.

CDR3 sequence reads: CATSRSAGPEGGYTF. Written as DNA, the CDR3 is TGTGCCACCAGCAGATCGGCCGGGCCCGAGGGCGGCTACACCTTC. V and J are TRBV15 and TRBJ1-2; no clear D. The germline V and J ends were trimmed by 2 bases and 8 bases, with 18 bases remaining between them. The CDR3 has 15 amino acids. CDR1 is LNHNV and CDR2 is YYDKDF in the germline V gene (reference sequence). Supplemented by reference TRBV15 and TRBJ1-2, the full variable domain reads DAMVIQNPRYQVTQFGKPVTLSCSQTLNHNVMYWYQQKSSQAPKLLFHYYDKDFNNEADTPDNFQSRRPNTSFCFLDIRSPGLGDTAMYLCATSRSAGPEGGYTFGSGTRLTVV.

This chain joins TRBV7-2 and TRBJ2-7; a possible D gene is TRBD2 (6 bases). Deletions cut 5 bases from V and 1 base from J, with 6 bases between. Germline CDR1 reads SGHTA; CDR2 reads FQGNSA. CDR3 length: 12 amino acids. The CDR3: CASSGGSYEQYF. In nucleotides, the CDR3 is TGTGCCAGCAGCGGGGGGTCCTACGAGCAGTACTTC.

The chain combines TRBV29-1 with TRBJ1-3; D is ambiguous. V lost 5 bases to trimming and J lost 3 bases, with 11 bases between them. CDR1 SQVTM and CDR2 ANQGSEA come from the germline V gene. The CDR3 sequence is 13 residues long. The CDR3 DNA sequence: TGCAGCGTTCCCTCGGGCCTTGGAAACACCATATATTTT. Protein: CSVPSGLGNTIYF.

The V and J genes are TRBV19 and TRBJ2-1; possible D gene TRBD2, 6 bases. The CDR3 is 14 residues long. V was clipped by 2 bases and J by 8 bases, with 13 bases between them. Germline CDR1 LNHDA, CDR2 SQIVND (reference sequence). The CDR3 sequence: CASSITLAKDEQFF. CDR3 in DNA: TGTGCCAGTAGTATAACTCTAGCGAAGGATGAGCAGTTCTTC. Variable domain in full (rest from reference TRBV19 and TRBJ2-1): DGGITQSPKYLFRKEGQNVTLSCEQNLNHDAMYWYRQDPGQGLRLIYYSQIVNDFQKGDIAEGYSVSREKKESFPLTVTSAQKNPTAFYLCASSITLAKDEQFFGPGTRLTVL.